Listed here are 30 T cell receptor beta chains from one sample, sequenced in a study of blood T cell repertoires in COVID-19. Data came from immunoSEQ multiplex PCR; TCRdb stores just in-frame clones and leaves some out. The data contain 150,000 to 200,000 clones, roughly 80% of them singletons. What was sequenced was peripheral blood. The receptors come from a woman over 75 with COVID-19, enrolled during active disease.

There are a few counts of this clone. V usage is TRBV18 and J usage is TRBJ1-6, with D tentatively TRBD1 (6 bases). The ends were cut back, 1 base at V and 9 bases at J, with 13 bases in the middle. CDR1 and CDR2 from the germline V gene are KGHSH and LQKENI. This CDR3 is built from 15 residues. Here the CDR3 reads CASSPQQGISSPLHF. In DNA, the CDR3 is TGTGCCAGCTCACCACAACAGGGAATCTCTTCACCCCTCCACTTT.

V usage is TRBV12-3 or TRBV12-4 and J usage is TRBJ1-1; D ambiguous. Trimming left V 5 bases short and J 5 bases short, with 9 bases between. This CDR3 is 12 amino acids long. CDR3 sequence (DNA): TGTGCCAGCAGTACGGCGGGAACTGAAGCTTTCTTT. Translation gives CASSTAGTEAFF.

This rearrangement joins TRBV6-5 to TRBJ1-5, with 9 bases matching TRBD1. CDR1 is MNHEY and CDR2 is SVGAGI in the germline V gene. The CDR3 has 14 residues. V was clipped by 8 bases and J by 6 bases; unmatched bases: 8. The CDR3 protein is CASSTGGGGQPQHF. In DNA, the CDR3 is TGTGCCAGCTCTACAGGGGGCGGGGGTCAGCCCCAGCATTTT.

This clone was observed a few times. The CDR3 reads CASSTGYEQYF. DNA for the CDR3: TGTGCCAGCAGTACGGGTTACGAGCAGTACTTC. The V call is TRBV27, the J call TRBJ2-7; D unclear. Per germline, CDR1 MNHEY and CDR2 SMNVEV (reference sequence). The CDR3 is 11 amino acids. V dropped 5 bases and J dropped 4 bases, with 6 bases sitting between them.

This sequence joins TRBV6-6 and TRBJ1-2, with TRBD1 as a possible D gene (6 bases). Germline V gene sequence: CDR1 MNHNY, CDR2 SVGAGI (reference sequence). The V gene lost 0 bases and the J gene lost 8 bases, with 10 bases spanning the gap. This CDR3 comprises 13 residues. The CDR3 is CASSYSSGVGYTF. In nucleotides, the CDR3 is TGTGCCAGCAGTTACTCGTCAGGGGTCGGCTACACCTTC.

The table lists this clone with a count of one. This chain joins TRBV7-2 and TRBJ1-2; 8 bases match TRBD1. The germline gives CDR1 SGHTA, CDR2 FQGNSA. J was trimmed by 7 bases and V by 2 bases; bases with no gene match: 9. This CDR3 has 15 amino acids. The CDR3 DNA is TGTGCCAGCAGCTTAAGCGGTGGGGACAGGTTTGGCTACACCTTC. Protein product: CASSLSGGDRFGYTF.

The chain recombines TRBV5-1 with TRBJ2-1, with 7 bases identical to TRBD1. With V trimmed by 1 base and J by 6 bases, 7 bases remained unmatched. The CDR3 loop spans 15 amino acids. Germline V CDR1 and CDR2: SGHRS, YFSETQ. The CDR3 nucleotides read TGCGCCAGCAGCTTGATCCAGGGGGTAAGCAATGAGCAGTTCTTC. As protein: CASSLIQGVSNEQFF.

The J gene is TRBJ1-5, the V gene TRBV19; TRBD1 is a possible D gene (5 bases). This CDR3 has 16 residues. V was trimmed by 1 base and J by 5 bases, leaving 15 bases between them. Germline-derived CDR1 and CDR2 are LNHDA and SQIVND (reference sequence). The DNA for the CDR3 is TGTGCCAGTAGTATAGGTGGGGTGGGGCCTTATCAGCCCCAGCATTTT. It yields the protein CASSIGGVGPYQPQHF.

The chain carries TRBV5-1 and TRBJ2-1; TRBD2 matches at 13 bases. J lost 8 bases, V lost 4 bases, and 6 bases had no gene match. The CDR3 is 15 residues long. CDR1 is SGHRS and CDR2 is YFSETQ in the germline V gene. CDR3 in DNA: TGCGCCAGCAGCGGAACTAGCGGGAGGGGCGATGAGCAGTTCTTC. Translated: CASSGTSGRGDEQFF.

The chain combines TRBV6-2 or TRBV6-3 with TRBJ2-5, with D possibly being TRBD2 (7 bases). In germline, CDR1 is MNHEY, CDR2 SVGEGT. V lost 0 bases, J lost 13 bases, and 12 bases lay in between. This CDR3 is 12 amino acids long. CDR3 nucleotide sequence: TGTGCCAGCAGTTACTCCCCCGCGGGGGCGTACTTC. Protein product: CASSYSPAGAYF.

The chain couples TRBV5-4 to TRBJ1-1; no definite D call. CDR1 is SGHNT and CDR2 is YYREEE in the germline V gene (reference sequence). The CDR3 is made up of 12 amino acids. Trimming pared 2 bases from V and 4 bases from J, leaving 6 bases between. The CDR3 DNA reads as TGTGCCAGCAGCTTATATCTCACTGAAGCTTTCTTT. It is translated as CASSLYLTEAFF.

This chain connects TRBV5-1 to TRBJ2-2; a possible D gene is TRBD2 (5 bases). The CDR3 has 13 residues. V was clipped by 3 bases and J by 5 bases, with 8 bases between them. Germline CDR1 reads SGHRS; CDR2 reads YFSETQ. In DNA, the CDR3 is TGCGCCAGCAGCTCACTAGGAACCGGGGAGCTGTTTTTT. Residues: CASSSLGTGELFF.

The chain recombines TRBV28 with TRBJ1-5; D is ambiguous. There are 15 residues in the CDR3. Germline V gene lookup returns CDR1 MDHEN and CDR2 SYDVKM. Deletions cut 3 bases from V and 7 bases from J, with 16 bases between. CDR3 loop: CASSFQLRGIQPQHF. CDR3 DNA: TGTGCCAGCAGTTTCCAATTACGGGGAATCCAGCCCCAGCATTTT. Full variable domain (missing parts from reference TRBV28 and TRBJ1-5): DVKVTQSSRYLVKRTGEKVFLECVQDMDHENMFWYRQDPGLGLRLIYFSYDVKMKEKGDIPEGYSVSREKKERFSLILESASTNQTSMYLCASSFQLRGIQPQHFGDGTRLSIL.

The CDR3 loop is CASSPGTDYNEQFF. CDR3 sequence (DNA): TGTGCCAGCAGCCCAGGGACAGATTACAATGAGCAGTTCTTC. The V and J genes are TRBV7-3 and TRBJ2-1, with 7 bases lining up with TRBD1. Trimming at V came to 5 bases and at J to 4 bases, leaving 5 bases not matched to a gene. This CDR3 has 14 amino acids. Per germline, CDR1 SGHTA and CDR2 FQGTGA.

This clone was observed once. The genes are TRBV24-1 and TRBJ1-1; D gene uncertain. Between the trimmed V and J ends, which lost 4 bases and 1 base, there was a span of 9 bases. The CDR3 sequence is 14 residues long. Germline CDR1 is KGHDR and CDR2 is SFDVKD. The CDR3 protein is CATSDYRQNTEAFF. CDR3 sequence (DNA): TGTGCCACCAGTGACTACCGACAGAACACTGAAGCTTTCTTT.

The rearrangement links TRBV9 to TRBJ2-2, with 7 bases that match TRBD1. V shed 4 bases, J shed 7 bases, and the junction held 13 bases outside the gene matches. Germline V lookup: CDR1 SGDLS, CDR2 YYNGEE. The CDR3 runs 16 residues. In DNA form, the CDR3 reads TGTGCCAGCAGCCCTTTGGGATGGACAGGCCTCGGGGAGCTGTTTTTT. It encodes CASSPLGWTGLGELFF. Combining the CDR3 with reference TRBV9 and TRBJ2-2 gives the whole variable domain DSGVTQTPKHLITATGQRVTLRCSPRSGDLSVYWYQQSLDQGLQFLIQYYNGEERAKGNILERFSAQQFPDLHSELNLSSLELGDSALYFCASSPLGWTGLGELFFGEGSRLTVL.

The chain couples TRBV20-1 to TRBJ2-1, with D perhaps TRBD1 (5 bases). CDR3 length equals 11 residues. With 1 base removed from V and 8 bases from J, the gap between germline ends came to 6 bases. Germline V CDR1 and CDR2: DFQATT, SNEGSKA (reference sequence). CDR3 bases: TGCAGTGCTAGAGCAGGGTATGAGCAGTTCTTC. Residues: CSARAGYEQFF.

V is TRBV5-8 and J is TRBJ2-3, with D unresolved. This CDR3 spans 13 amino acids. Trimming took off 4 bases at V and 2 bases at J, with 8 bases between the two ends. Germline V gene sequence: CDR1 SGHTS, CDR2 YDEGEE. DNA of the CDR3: TGTGCCAGCAGCAATGCGCACACAGATACGCAGTATTTT. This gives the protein CASSNAHTDTQYF.

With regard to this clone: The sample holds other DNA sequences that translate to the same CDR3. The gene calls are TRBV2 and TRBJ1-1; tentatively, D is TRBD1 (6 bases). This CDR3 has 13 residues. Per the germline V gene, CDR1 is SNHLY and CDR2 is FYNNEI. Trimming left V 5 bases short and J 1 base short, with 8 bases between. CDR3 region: CASSLQGNTEAFF. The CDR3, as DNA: TGTGCCAGCAGTTTACAGGGGAACACTGAAGCTTTCTTT.

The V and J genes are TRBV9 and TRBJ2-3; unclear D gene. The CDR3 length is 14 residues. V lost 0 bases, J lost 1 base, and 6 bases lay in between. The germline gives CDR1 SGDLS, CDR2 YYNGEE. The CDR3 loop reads CASSVALGTDTQYF. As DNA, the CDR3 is TGTGCCAGCAGCGTAGCTCTAGGCACAGATACGCAGTATTTT.

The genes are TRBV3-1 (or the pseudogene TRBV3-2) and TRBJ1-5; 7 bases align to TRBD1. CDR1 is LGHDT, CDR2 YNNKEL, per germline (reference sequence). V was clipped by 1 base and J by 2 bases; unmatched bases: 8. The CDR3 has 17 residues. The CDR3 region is CASSQVRDRVRNQPQHF. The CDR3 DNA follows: TGTGCCAGCAGCCAAGTCCGGGACAGAGTTCGCAATCAGCCCCAGCATTTT.

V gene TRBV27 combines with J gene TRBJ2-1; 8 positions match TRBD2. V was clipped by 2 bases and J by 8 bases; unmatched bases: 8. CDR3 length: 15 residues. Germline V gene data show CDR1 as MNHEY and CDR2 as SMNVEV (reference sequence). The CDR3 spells CASSLAGLASDEQFF. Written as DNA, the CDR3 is TGTGCCAGCAGTTTAGCCGGACTAGCTTCCGATGAGCAGTTCTTC.

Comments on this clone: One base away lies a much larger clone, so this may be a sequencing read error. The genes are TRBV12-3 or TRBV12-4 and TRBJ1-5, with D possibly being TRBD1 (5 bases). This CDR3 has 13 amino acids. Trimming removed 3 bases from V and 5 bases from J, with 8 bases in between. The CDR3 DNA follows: TGTGCCAGCAGTTTGACGGGGGATCAGCCCCAGCATTTT. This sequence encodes CASSLTGDQPQHF.

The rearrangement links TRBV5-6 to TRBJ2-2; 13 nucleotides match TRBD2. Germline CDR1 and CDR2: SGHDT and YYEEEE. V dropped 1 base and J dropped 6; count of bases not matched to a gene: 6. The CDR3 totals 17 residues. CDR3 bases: TGTGCCAGCAGCTTGTACGGACTAGCGGGAGAGGCCGGGGAGCTGTTTTTT. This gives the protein CASSLYGLAGEAGELFF.

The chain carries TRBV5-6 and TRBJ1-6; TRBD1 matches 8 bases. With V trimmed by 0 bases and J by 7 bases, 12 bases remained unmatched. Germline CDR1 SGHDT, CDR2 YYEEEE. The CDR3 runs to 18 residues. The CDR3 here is CASSLGSAGGQGNSPLHF. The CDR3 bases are TGTGCCAGCAGCTTGGGGTCCGCAGGGGGCCAGGGAAATTCACCCCTCCACTTT. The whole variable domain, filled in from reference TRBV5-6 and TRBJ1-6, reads DAGVTQSPTHLIKTRGQQVTLRCSPKSGHDTVSWYQQALGQGPQFIFQYYEEEERQRGNFPDRFSGHQFPNYSSELNVNALLLGDSALYLCASSLGSAGGQGNSPLHFGNGTRLTVT.

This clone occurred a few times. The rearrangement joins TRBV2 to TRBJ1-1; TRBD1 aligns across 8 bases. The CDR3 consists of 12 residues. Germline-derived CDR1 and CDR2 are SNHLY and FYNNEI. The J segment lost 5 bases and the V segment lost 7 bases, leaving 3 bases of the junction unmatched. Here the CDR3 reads CASNRQGTEAFF. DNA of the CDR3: TGTGCCAGCAACAGACAGGGGACTGAAGCTTTCTTT.

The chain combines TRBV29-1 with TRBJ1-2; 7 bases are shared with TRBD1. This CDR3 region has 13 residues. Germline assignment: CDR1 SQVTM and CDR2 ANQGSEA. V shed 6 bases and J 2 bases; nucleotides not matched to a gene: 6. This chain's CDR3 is CSVRMTGNYGYTF. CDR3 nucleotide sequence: TGCAGCGTCCGAATGACAGGGAACTATGGCTACACCTTC.

The CDR3 region has the DNA TGTGCCAGCAGCGCCTTACAGGGGGCGAACACTGAAGCTTTCTTT. Its protein product is CASSALQGANTEAFF. The chain is built from TRBV11-3 and TRBJ1-1; 9 nucleotides match TRBD1. The CDR3 has 15 residues. V shed 5 bases and J 1 base; nucleotides not matched to a gene: 5. Per germline, CDR1 SGHNT and CDR2 YENEEA.

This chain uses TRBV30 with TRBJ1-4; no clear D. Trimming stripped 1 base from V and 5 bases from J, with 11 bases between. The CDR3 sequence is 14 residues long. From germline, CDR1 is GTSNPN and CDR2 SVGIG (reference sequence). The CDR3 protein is CAWSGEDWNEKLFF. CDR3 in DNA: TGTGCCTGGAGTGGAGAGGACTGGAATGAAAAACTGTTTTTT.

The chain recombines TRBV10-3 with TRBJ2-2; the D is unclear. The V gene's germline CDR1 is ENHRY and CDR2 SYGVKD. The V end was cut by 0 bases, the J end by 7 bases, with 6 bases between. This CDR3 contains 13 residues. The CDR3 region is CAISESTSGELFF. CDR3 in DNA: TGTGCCATCAGTGAGTCGACAAGCGGGGAGCTGTTTTTT.